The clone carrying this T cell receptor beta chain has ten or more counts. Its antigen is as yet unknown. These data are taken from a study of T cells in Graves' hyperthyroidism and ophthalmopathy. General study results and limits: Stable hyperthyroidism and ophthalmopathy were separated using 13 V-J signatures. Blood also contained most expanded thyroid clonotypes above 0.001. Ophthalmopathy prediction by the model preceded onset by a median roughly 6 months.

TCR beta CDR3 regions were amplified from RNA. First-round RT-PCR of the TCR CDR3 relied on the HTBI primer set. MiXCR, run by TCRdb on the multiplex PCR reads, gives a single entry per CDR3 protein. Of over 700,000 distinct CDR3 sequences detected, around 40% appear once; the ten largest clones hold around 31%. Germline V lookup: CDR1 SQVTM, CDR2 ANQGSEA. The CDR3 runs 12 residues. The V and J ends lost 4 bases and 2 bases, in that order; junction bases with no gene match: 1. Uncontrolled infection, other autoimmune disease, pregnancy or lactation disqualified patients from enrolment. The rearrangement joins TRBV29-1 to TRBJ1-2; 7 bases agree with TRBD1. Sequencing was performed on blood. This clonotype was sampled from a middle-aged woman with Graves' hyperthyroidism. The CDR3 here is CSVVQGNYGYTF. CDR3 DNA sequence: TGCAGCGTTGTACAGGGGAACTATGGCTACACCTTC.